These 6 T cell receptor beta chains originate from one sample sequenced in a study of T cell repertoires in cytomegalovirus infection. Each CDR3 protein is one row after TCRdb ran MiXCR on the reads. The table lists some 150,000 distinct CDR3 sequences, under 8.5% of them singletons. The specimen sequenced was PBMCs. The receptors come from a human donor in good health (CMV status not recorded). Some clones in this sample may be carry-over from other donors' samples.

This clonotype was seen many times. V gene TRBV10-3 combines with J gene TRBJ1-1; 9 bases are a match to TRBD1. The CDR3 covers 17 residues. CDR1 is ENHRY, CDR2 SYGVKD, per germline. V shed 4 bases, J shed 0 bases, and the junction held 9 bases outside the gene matches. The CDR3 DNA follows: TGTGCCATCAGTGTAGTCCTCGGACAGGGGATGAACACTGAAGCTTTCTTT. It yields the protein CAISVVLGQGMNTEAFF.

This clonotype was seen many times. The CDR3 is CASSLMPASGSYNEQFF. DNA of the CDR3: TGTGCCAGCAGCTTAATGCCCGCATCCGGCTCCTACAATGAGCAGTTCTTC. The chain is built from TRBV7-2 and TRBJ2-1; no definite D call. Trimming pared 2 bases from V and 0 bases from J, leaving 14 bases between. Germline V gene lookup returns CDR1 SGHTA and CDR2 FQGNSA. This CDR3 is built from 17 residues.

This clonotype was detected ten times or more. The V and J genes are TRBV7-8 and TRBJ2-2; D unresolved. The V gene's germline CDR1 is SGHVS and CDR2 FQNEAQ. The CDR3 totals 14 residues. V lost 2 bases and J lost 5, with 9 bases in between. The CDR3 sequence is CASSLIGTTGELFF. The CDR3 nucleotides are TGTGCCAGCAGCTTAATTGGAACGACCGGGGAGCTGTTTTTT.

This clonotype was counted a few times. The chain has TRBV30 and TRBJ2-7; D gene ambiguous. The germline gives CDR1 GTSNPN, CDR2 SVGIG (reference sequence). The V gene lost 1 base and the J gene lost 6 bases, with 7 bases spanning the gap. CDR3 size: 11 residues. The CDR3 coding sequence is TGTGCCTGGAGTGAAGTGGTCGAGCAGTACTTC. Protein sequence: CAWSEVVEQYF. Complete variable domain (other parts from reference TRBV30 and TRBJ2-7): SQTIHQWPATLVQPVGSPLSLECTVEGTSNPNLYWYRQAAGRGLQLLFYSVGIGQISSEVPQNLSASRPQDRQFILSSKKLLLSDSGFYLCAWSEVVEQYFGPGTRLTVT.

The J gene is TRBJ1-2, the V gene TRBV28; weak D call: TRBD1 (5 bases). The germline gives CDR1 MDHEN, CDR2 SYDVKM. This CDR3 spans 13 amino acids. V gave up 4 bases and J gave up 1 base, with 7 bases separating them. In DNA, the CDR3 is TGTGCCAGCAGTTATGGACATAACTATGGCTACACCTTC. Translating it yields CASSYGHNYGYTF.

This clonotype was seen at least ten times. V and J are TRBV20-1 and TRBJ2-1; D possibly corresponds to TRBD2 (6 bases). Trimming cost V 5 bases and J 0 bases, with 8 bases left between them. Germline CDR1 DFQATT, CDR2 SNEGSKA (reference sequence). The CDR3 is 13 residues long. The CDR3 region is CSAETSSYNEQFF. CDR3 DNA sequence: TGCAGTGCTGAGACTAGCTCCTACAATGAGCAGTTCTTC.